Listed here are 30 T cell receptor beta chains from one sample, sequenced in a study of blood T cell repertoires in COVID-19. Here immunoSEQ multiplex PCR was the method, and the copy in TCRdb shows in-frame clones only, minus some. The table has roughly 250,000 clones, about 80% seen once; the top ten hold approximately 4%. Sample: peripheral blood. The receptors were sampled from a man between 50 and 59 years old with active or convalescent COVID-19.

This chain joins TRBV7-9 and TRBJ2-3; 9 bases are a match to TRBD1. This CDR3 contains 16 residues. The germline CDR1 and CDR2 sequences are SEHNR and FQNEAQ (reference sequence). Germline trimming cut 2 bases from V and 5 bases from J; bases unmatched to any gene: 8. The CDR3 region has the DNA TGTGCCAGCAGCTTATCGCCGGGACAGGGCAGAGATACGCAGTATTTT. Translating it yields CASSLSPGQGRDTQYF.

CDR3 protein: CARQDRAGYTF. The CDR3 coding sequence is TGCGCCCGCCAGGACAGGGCTGGCTACACCTTC. The chain employs TRBV10-1 and TRBJ1-2; 8 nucleotides match TRBD1. This CDR3 spans 11 amino acids. V trimming: 11 bases; J trimming: 7 bases; junction bases outside the gene matches: 6. CDR1 and CDR2 from the germline V gene are WNHNN and SYGVQD (reference sequence).

V gene TRBV6-5 combines with J gene TRBJ2-5; perhaps TRBD2 as D (5 bases). Trimming removed 6 bases at V and 1 base at J, with 15 bases between. The CDR3 is 15 residues long. The germline CDR1 and CDR2 sequences are MNHEY and SVGAGI. Here the CDR3 reads CASSLARGPQETQYF. CDR3 coding DNA: TGTGCCAGCAGCCTAGCTAGAGGGCCCCAAGAGACCCAGTACTTC.

The chain has TRBV7-9 and TRBJ1-2; D not certain. Trimming shortened V by 6 bases and J by 0 bases, and 14 bases separated the two germline ends. Germline-derived CDR1 and CDR2 are SEHNR and FQNEAQ (reference sequence). The CDR3 contains 15 residues. CDR3 nucleotides: TGTGCCAGCAGTACCGAGCCTTCTTCTAACTATGGCTACACCTTC. This sequence encodes CASSTEPSSNYGYTF.

For the CDR3, the DNA is TGTGCCAGCAGCTTAGGGGGCCGGAGCTCCTACAATGAGCAGTTCTTC. Encoded protein: CASSLGGRSSYNEQFF. The chain couples TRBV11-1 to TRBJ2-1; a weak D match, TRBD1 (5 bases). V was clipped by 1 base and J by 0 bases, with 10 bases between them. In germline, CDR1 is SGHAT, CDR2 FQDESV (reference sequence). The CDR3 extends over 16 amino acids. The entire variable domain, with the rest obtained from reference TRBV11-1 and TRBJ2-1, is as follows: EAEVAQSPRYKITEKSQAVAFWCDPISGHATLYWYRQILGQGPELLVQFQDESVVDDSQLPKDRFSAERLKGVDSTLKIQPAELGDSAMYLCASSLGGRSSYNEQFFGPGTRLTVL.

The V gene is TRBV19, the J gene TRBJ1-5, with 8 bases matching TRBD1. Germline assignment: CDR1 LNHDA and CDR2 SQIVND (reference sequence). The CDR3 length is 15 residues. V shed 5 bases and J 1 base; nucleotides not matched to a gene: 4. The CDR3 here is CASSSTGVSNQPQHF. The CDR3 DNA reads TGTGCCAGTAGTTCGACAGGGGTGAGCAATCAGCCCCAGCATTTT.

The chain is built from TRBV7-6 and TRBJ2-5, with 12 bases identical to TRBD2. The germline CDR1 and CDR2 sequences are SGHVS and FNYEAQ. CDR3 size: 16 residues. With V trimmed by 6 bases and J by 2 bases, 7 bases remained unmatched. CDR3 region: CASSHRLAGDQETQYF. In DNA, the CDR3 is TGTGCCAGCAGTCATAGACTAGCGGGGGATCAAGAGACCCAGTACTTC. The full variable domain, in which reference TRBV7-6 and TRBJ2-5 provide the parts outside the CDR3, is GAGVSQSPRYKVTKRGQDVALRCDPISGHVSLYWYRQALGQGPEFLTYFNYEAQQDKSGLPNDRFSAERPEGSISTLTIQRTEQRDSAMYRCASSHRLAGDQETQYFGPGTRLLVL.

The rearrangement uses TRBV6-5 and TRBJ1-2; 7 bases agree with TRBD1. This CDR3 is 14 amino acids long. The germline CDR1 and CDR2 sequences are MNHEY and SVGAGI. V gave up 4 bases and J gave up 6 bases; unmatched junction bases: 8. The CDR3 DNA follows: TGTGCCAGCAGTTCCTTGGACAGGATTGATGGCTACACCTTC. Translated, it gives CASSSLDRIDGYTF.

The gene calls are TRBV10-3 and TRBJ2-7; D unresolved. This CDR3 spans 13 amino acids. The ends were cut back, 4 bases at V and 1 base at J, with 8 bases in the middle. CDR1 is ENHRY, CDR2 SYGVKD, per germline. The CDR3 region is CAISGGASYEQYF. The CDR3 DNA reads TGTGCCATCAGTGGCGGCGCTTCCTACGAGCAGTACTTC.

This clone was detected once. This chain connects TRBV9 to TRBJ1-3; 12 nucleotides agree with TRBD1. Germline V gene data show CDR1 as SGDLS and CDR2 as YYNGEE. The CDR3 runs 18 residues. V was pared by 2 bases and J by 4 bases, with 10 bases of the junction left unmatched. CDR3 sequence: CASSVGTGGVDEGNTIYF. The CDR3 DNA reads as TGTGCCAGCAGCGTCGGGACAGGGGGCGTTGATGAGGGAAACACCATATATTTT.

The rearrangement links TRBV10-3 to TRBJ2-3, with D possibly TRBD2 on 6 matching bases. The germline V and J ends were trimmed by 8 bases and 4 bases, with 22 bases remaining between them. CDR3 size: 16 residues. Germline V gives CDR1 ENHRY, CDR2 SYGVKD. The CDR3 DNA sequence: TGTGCCATCGGAGGGATCCCAGGAGGCCAGGCAGATACGCAGTATTTT. Protein product: CAIGGIPGGQADTQYF.

This sequence joins TRBV30 and TRBJ1-1; weak D call: TRBD1 (5 bases). From germline, CDR1 is GTSNPN and CDR2 SVGIG (reference sequence). The V end lost 1 base, the J end lost 8 bases, and 14 bases lay between the germline ends. This CDR3 is built from 13 residues. Written as DNA, the CDR3 is TGTGCCTGGAGTGCTCGGGCCAGGGTCGAAGCTTTCTTT. Translation: CAWSARARVEAFF.

This chain connects TRBV6-5 to TRBJ1-2; 11 positions agree with TRBD1. V shed 10 bases and J 8 bases; nucleotides not matched to a gene: 6. Germline V gene sequence: CDR1 MNHEY, CDR2 SVGAGI. This CDR3 has 12 residues. In nucleotides, the CDR3 is TGTGCCACCGGGGACAGGGGGAGAGGCTACACCTTC. Protein: CATGDRGRGYTF.

This clone appeared a few times. The chain employs TRBV10-1 and TRBJ2-7; a possible D gene is TRBD2 (5 bases). The CDR3 runs 10 residues. The V and J ends lost 4 bases and 8 bases respectively, with 6 bases between them. Looked up from germline, CDR1 is WNHNN and CDR2 is SYGVQD (reference sequence). The CDR3 DNA follows: TGCGCCAGCAGTGCGGGAAAGCAGTACTTC. It specifies CASSAGKQYF.

The sample holds a few counts of this clone. The chain carries TRBV5-3 and TRBJ2-7, with D perhaps matching TRBD2 (5 bases). TRBV5-3 is known as an ORF, though its function is uncertain. The V and J ends lost 4 bases and 4 bases respectively, with 9 bases between them. The CDR3 consists of 12 residues. CDR3 residues: CARSRGPYEQYF. CDR3 bases: TGTGCCAGAAGCCGGGGTCCTTACGAGCAGTACTTC.

The V and J genes are TRBV5-1 and TRBJ1-6, with TRBD1 identical over 10 bases. The V and J ends lost 4 bases and 8 bases, in that order; junction bases with no gene match: 3. Looked up from germline, CDR1 is SGHRS and CDR2 is YFSETQ. This CDR3 spans 14 amino acids. CDR3 amino acids: CASSPGTGDSPLHF. CDR3 nucleotides: TGCGCCAGCAGCCCAGGGACAGGGGATTCACCCCTCCACTTT.

This chain connects TRBV9 to TRBJ1-3; the D gene is possibly TRBD1 (6 bases). CDR3 length: 15 amino acids. With 0 bases removed from V and 3 bases from J, the gap between germline ends came to 10 bases. Germline CDR1 SGDLS, CDR2 YYNGEE. CDR3 loop: CASSVGQDSGNTIYF. The CDR3 region has the DNA TGTGCCAGCAGCGTAGGGCAGGACAGTGGAAACACCATATATTTT.

The V call is TRBV9, the J call TRBJ1-2; D not resolved. Trimming shortened V by 6 bases and J by 4 bases, and 16 bases separated the two germline ends. From germline, CDR1 is SGDLS and CDR2 YYNGEE. The CDR3 is made up of 14 amino acids. CDR3 bases: TGTGCCAGCACCCCGCCCGCGGGTCCCTATGGCTACACCTTC. Its protein is CASTPPAGPYGYTF.

This clone was seen only once. V is TRBV10-3 and J is TRBJ1-2, with TRBD1 matching over 7 bases. Germline V gives CDR1 ENHRY, CDR2 SYGVKD. V lost 0 bases and J lost 4; bases outside the gene matches: 2. This CDR3 is 14 amino acids long. CDR3 protein: CAISESTGPYGYTF. CDR3 DNA: TGTGCCATCAGTGAGTCGACAGGGCCCTATGGCTACACCTTC.

This clone was observed a single time. In nucleotides, the CDR3 is TGTGCCAGCAGCGTAGCAGGCTTGAACACTGAAGCTTTCTTT. The encoded protein is CASSVAGLNTEAFF. The rearrangement uses TRBV9 and TRBJ1-1; D not certain. In germline, CDR1 is SGDLS, CDR2 YYNGEE. CDR3 length: 14 amino acids. The ends were cut back, 0 bases at V and 0 bases at J, with 6 bases in the middle. Full variable domain (missing parts from reference TRBV9 and TRBJ1-1): DSGVTQTPKHLITATGQRVTLRCSPRSGDLSVYWYQQSLDQGLQFLIQYYNGEERAKGNILERFSAQQFPDLHSELNLSSLELGDSALYFCASSVAGLNTEAFFGQGTRLTVV.

This clone was counted a single time. The chain couples TRBV19 to TRBJ2-1, with 12 positions matching TRBD2. Trimming removed 9 bases from V and 5 bases from J; junction bases left unmatched: 8. Per the germline V gene, CDR1 is LNHDA and CDR2 is SQIVND (reference sequence). The CDR3 is 15 amino acids. In DNA form, the CDR3 reads TGTGCCAGCGGGGCCCGGACTAGCGGGAACAATGAGCAGTTCTTC. Its translation is CASGARTSGNNEQFF.

The chain has TRBV5-4 and TRBJ2-1; D is uncertain. This CDR3 has 11 amino acids. V dropped 1 base and J dropped 9 bases, with 5 bases sitting between them. Per germline, CDR1 SGHNT and CDR2 YYREEE (reference sequence). DNA of the CDR3: TGTGCCAGCAGCTTGCAGCGTGAGCAGTTCTTC. Encoded protein: CASSLQREQFF.

The rearrangement links TRBV6-2 or TRBV6-3 to TRBJ2-2; D is possibly TRBD2 (5 bases). V was pared by 4 bases and J by 6 bases, with 18 bases between. Germline values: CDR1 MNHEY, CDR2 SVGEGT. CDR3 length: 16 amino acids. CDR3 region: CASSWASTGSPGELFF. The CDR3 DNA is TGTGCCAGCAGTTGGGCGTCGACGGGGTCCCCCGGGGAGCTGTTTTTT.

The genes are TRBV30 and TRBJ2-5; 10 bases fit TRBD2. The CDR3 contains 14 residues. Germline CDR1 reads GTSNPN; CDR2 reads SVGIG (reference sequence). The junction had 3 bases not matched to a gene; V was cut back by 0 bases and J by 5 bases. This CDR3 reads CAWSVAGGPETQYF. The CDR3 DNA reads TGTGCCTGGAGTGTAGCGGGGGGGCCGGAGACCCAGTACTTC.

The chain uses TRBV7-2 and TRBJ1-2; D ambiguous. In germline, CDR1 is SGHTA, CDR2 FQGNSA. V was pared by 1 base and J by 1 base, with 13 bases between. The CDR3 runs 16 residues. CDR3 sequence: CASSLGQAGFNYGYTF. The CDR3 DNA sequence: TGTGCCAGCAGCTTAGGGCAGGCAGGATTTAACTATGGCTACACCTTC.

The chain uses TRBV2 and TRBJ2-5; TRBD1 might be the D (5 bases). V lost 3 bases and J 7 bases, leaving 18 bases between the germline ends. The CDR3 is 15 residues long. Germline V CDR1 and CDR2: SNHLY, FYNNEI. The CDR3 bases are TGTGCCAGCAGTGACTTTACCCCAGGGAAAGGGACCCAGTACTTC. Translating gives CASSDFTPGKGTQYF.

The chain couples TRBV19 to TRBJ2-7; TRBD2 is a possible D gene (6 bases). In germline, CDR1 is LNHDA, CDR2 SQIVND (reference sequence). The CDR3 is 12 residues long. V shed 6 bases and J shed 5 bases, with 11 bases lying between them. The CDR3 DNA sequence: TGTGCCAGTAGGGGAGGCTTCCACGAGCAGTACTTC. This gives the protein CASRGGFHEQYF.

The chain uses TRBV28 and TRBJ1-5, with no clear D. Trimming shortened V by 3 bases and J by 5 bases, and 11 bases separated the two germline ends. The CDR3 runs 14 residues. Germline values: CDR1 MDHEN, CDR2 SYDVKM. CDR3 coding DNA: TGTGCCAGCAGTTTCGCGGCAGTTGATCAGCCCCAGCATTTT. Protein product: CASSFAAVDQPQHF.

This chain connects TRBV5-1 to TRBJ2-1; 7 positions agree with TRBD2. The V segment lost 4 bases and the J segment 2 bases; nucleotides outside the gene matches: 9. The CDR3 runs to 16 residues. Germline-derived CDR1 and CDR2 are SGHRS and YFSETQ. The chain's CDR3 is CASSLGEGPTYNEQFF. DNA of the CDR3: TGCGCCAGCAGCCTAGGGGAGGGGCCGACCTACAATGAGCAGTTCTTC.

The chain has TRBV2 and TRBJ1-2; D is unresolved. This CDR3 has 14 residues. The V end lost 4 bases, the J end lost 4 bases, and 13 bases lay between the germline ends. Germline CDR1 and CDR2: SNHLY and FYNNEI. This chain's CDR3 is CASSGDHSLYGYTF. The CDR3 coding sequence is TGTGCCAGCAGTGGAGATCACAGCCTCTATGGCTACACCTTC. Full variable domain (missing parts from reference TRBV2 and TRBJ1-2): EPEVTQTPSHQVTQMGQEVILRCVPISNHLYFYWYRQILGQKVEFLVSFYNNEISEKSEIFDDQFSVERPDGSNFTLKIRSTKLEDSAMYFCASSGDHSLYGYTFGSGTRLTVV.